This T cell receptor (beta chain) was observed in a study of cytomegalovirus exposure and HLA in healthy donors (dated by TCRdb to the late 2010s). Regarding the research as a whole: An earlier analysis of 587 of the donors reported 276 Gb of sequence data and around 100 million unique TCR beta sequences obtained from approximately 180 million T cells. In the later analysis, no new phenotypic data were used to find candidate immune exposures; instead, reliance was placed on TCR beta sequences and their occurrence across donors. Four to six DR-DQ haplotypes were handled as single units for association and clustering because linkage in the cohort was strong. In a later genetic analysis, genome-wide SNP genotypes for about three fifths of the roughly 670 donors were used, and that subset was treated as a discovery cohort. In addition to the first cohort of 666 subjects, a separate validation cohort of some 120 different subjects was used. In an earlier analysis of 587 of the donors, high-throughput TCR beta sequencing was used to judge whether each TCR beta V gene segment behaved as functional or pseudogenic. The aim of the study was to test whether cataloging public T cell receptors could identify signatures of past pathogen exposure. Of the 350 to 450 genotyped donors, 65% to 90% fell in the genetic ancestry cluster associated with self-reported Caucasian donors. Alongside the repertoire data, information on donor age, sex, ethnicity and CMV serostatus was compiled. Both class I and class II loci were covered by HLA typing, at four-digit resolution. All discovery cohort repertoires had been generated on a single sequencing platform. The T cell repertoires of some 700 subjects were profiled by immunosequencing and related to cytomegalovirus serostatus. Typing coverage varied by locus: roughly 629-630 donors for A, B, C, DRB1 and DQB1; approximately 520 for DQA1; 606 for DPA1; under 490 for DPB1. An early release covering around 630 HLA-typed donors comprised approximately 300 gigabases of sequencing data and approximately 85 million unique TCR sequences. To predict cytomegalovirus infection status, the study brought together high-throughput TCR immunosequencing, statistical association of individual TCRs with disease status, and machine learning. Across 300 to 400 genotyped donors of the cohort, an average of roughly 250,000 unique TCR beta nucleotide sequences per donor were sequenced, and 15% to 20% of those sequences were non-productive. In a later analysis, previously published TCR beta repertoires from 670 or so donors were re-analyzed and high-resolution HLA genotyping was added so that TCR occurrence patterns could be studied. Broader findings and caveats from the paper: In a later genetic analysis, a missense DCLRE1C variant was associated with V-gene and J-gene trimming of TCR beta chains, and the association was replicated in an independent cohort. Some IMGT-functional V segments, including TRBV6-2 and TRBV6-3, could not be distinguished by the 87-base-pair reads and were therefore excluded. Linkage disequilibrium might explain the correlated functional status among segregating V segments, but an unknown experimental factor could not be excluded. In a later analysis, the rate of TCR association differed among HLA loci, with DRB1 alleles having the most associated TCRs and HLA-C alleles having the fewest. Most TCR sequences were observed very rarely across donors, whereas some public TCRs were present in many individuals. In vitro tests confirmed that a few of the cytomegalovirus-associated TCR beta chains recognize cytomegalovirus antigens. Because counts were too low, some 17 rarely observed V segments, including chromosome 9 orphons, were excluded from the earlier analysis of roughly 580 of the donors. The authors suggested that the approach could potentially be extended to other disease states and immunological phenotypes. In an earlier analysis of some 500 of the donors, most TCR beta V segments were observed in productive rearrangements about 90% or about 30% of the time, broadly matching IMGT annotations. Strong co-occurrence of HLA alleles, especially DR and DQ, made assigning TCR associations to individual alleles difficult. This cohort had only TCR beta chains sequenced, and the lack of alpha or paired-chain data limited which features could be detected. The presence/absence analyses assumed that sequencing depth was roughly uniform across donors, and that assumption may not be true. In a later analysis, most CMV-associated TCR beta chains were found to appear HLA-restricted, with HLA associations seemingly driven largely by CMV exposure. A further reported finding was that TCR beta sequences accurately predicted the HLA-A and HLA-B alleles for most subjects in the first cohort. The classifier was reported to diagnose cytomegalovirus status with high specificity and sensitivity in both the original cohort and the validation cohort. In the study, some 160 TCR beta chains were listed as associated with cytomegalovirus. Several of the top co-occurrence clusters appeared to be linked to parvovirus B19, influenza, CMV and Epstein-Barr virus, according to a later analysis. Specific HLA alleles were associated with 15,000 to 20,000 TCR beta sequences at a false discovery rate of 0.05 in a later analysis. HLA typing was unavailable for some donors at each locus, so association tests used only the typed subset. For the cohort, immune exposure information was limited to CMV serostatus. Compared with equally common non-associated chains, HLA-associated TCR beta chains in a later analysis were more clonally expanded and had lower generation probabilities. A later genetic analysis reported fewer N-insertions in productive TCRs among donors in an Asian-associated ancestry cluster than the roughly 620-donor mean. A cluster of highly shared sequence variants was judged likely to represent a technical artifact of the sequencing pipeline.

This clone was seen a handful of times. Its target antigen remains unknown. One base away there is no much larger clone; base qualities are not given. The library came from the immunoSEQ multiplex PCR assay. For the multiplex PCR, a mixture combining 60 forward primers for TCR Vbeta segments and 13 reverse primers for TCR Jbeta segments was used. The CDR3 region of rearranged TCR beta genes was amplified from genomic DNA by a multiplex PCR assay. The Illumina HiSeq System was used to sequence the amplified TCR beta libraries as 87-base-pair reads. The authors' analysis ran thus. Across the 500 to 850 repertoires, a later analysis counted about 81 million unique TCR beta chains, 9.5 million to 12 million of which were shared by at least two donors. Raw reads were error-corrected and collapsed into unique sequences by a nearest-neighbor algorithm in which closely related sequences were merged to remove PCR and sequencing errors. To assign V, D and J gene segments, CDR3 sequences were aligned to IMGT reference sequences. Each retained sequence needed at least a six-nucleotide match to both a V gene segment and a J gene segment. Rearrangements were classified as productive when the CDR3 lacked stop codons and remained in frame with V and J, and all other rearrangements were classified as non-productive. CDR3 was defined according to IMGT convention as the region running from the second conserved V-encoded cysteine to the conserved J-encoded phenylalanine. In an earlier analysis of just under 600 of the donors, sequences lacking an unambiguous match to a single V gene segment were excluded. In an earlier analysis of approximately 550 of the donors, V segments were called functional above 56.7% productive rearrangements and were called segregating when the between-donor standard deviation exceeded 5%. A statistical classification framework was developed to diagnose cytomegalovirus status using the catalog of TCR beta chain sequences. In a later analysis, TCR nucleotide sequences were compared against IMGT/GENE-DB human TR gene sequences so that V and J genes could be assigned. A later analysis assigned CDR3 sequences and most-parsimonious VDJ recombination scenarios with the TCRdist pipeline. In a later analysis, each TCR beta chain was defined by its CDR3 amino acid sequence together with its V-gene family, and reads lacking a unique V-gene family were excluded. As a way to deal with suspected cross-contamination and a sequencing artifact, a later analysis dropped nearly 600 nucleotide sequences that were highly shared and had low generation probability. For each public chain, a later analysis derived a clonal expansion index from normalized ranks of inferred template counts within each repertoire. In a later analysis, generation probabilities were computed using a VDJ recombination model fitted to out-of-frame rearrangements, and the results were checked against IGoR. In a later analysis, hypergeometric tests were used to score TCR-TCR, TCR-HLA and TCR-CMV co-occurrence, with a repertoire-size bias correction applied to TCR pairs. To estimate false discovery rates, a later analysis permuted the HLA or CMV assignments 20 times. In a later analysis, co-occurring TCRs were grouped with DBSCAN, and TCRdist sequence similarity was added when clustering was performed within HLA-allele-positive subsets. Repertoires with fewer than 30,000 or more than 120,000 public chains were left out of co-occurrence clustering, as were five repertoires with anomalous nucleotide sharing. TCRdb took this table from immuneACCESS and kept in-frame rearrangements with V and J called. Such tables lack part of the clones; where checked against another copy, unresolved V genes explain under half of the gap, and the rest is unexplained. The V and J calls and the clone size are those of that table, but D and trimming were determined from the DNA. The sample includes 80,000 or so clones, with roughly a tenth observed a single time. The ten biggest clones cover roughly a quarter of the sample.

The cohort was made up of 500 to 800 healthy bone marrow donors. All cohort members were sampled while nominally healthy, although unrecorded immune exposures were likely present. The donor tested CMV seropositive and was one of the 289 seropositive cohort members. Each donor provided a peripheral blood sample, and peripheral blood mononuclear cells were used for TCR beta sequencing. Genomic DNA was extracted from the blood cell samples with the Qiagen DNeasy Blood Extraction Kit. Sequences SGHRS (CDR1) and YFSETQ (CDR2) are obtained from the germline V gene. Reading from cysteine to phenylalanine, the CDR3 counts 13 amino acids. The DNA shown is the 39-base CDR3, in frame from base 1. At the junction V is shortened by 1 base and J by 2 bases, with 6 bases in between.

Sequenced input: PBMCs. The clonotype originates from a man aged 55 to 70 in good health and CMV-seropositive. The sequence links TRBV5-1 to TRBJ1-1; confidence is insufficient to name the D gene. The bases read TGCGCCAGCAGCTTGCCGGGAAACACTGAAGCTTTCTTT. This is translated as CASSLPGNTEAFF.